This T cell receptor (beta chain) was found in a study of monozygotic twins with inflammatory bowel disease. Study results and limitations: Repertoires of patients may have been made more variable by differing immunosuppressive treatments.

TCRdb re-analyzed the 5' RACE reads; it lists each CDR3 protein once, without DNA. The ten most abundant clones cover 0.95% to 1.5% of a sample with 150,000 or so distinct CDR3 sequences. Germline lookup yields CDR1 MNHEY and CDR2 SVGEGT. This CDR3 comprises 14 residues. Points on this clonotype: Its antigen is undetermined.

Skipping T cell sorting, the study isolated total RNA directly from whole blood. The chain joins TRBV6-2 or TRBV6-3 to TRBJ2-1. The sample was blood. This clonotype originated in a human donor with ulcerative colitis or Crohn's disease, or a healthy co-twin of an affected twin (not recorded which). CDR3 sequence reads: CASSYDPPYNEQFF.